This note documents a single T cell receptor (beta chain) sequence. Using immunoSEQ multiplex PCR, the repertoire was profiled, and TCRdb retains in-frame clones only, with some absent. The sample holds tens of thousands of clones; over 85% are singletons and the top ten take roughly 0.52%. This record belongs to a study of T cell changes during pregnancy in multiple sclerosis. CDR1 is SGHVS and CDR2 is FQNEAQ in the germline V gene. This CDR3 region has 15 residues. The V segment lost 5 bases and the J segment 5 bases; nucleotides outside the gene matches: 10. This TCR derives from a female donor with multiple sclerosis, enrolled in a pregnancy study. V is TRBV7-8 and J is TRBJ1-1; 8 bases are a match to TRBD1. Sample: CD4+ T cells from peripheral blood mononuclear cells, taken before pregnancy. The CDR3 here is CASSLQGAPVTEAFF. The DNA of the CDR3 is TGTGCCAGCAGCCTCCAGGGGGCGCCGGTAACTGAAGCTTTCTTT.